Shown below are 6 T cell receptor beta chains from a single sample sequenced in a study of Ad26.COV2.S vaccination and SARS-CoV-2 variants. The treatment: approximately 18 received Ad26.COV2.S at low or high dose, single or two shots; roughly five received placebo; per-sample allocation not given. After the first vaccine or placebo injection, samples were drawn on day 63. Sequencing was performed with immunoSEQ multiplex PCR; in TCRdb, only in-frame clones are kept and a portion is missing. The sample includes around 450,000 clones, roughly 89% of them seen just once. The sequencing used peripheral blood, collected in a trial of Ad26.COV2.S vaccine versus placebo. The origin of the receptors is a person between 18 and 60 years old who received the Ad26.COV2.S COVID-19 vaccine or a placebo.

The genes are TRBV10-1 and TRBJ2-5; TRBD2 agrees at 7 bases. With V trimmed by 11 bases and J by 2 bases, 20 bases remained unmatched. Germline-derived CDR1 and CDR2 are WNHNN and SYGVQD (reference sequence). This CDR3 region has 17 residues. CDR3 sequence: CARLPGASGCLQETQYF. Here the CDR3 DNA reads TGCGCCCGCCTACCCGGCGCTAGCGGATGCTTGCAAGAGACCCAGTACTTC.

The chain is built from TRBV7-3 and TRBJ2-1, with D possibly TRBD2 on 5 matching bases. The germline V gene encodes CDR1 SGHTA and CDR2 FQGTGA. Deletions cut 2 bases from V and 5 bases from J, with 7 bases between. The CDR3 runs 13 residues. CDR3 DNA sequence: TGTGCCAGCAGCTTATCGAGGGACAATGAGCAGTTCTTC. Residues: CASSLSRDNEQFF.

The chain combines TRBV5-4 with TRBJ1-2; 7 nucleotides agree with TRBD1. The CDR3 sequence is 13 residues long. Trimming removed 4 bases from V and 5 bases from J; junction bases left unmatched: 5. Per the germline V gene, CDR1 is SGHNT and CDR2 is YYREEE (reference sequence). The CDR3 loop reads CASSPGTAYGYTF. CDR3 in DNA: TGTGCCAGCAGCCCCGGGACAGCATATGGCTACACCTTC.

This clone showed up just a few times. This CDR3 reads CASSLDSGTEAFF. Here the CDR3 DNA reads TGTGCCAGCAGCTTAGATTCGGGCACTGAAGCTTTCTTT. This sequence joins TRBV11-3 and TRBJ1-1; D is uncertain. CDR1 and CDR2 (germline): SGHNT, YENEEA. The CDR3 covers 13 residues. Trimming took 0 bases from V and 4 from J, leaving 6 bases between them.

CDR3 protein: CASSTYRGTYYGYTF. The CDR3 DNA reads TGTGCCAGCAGTACATACAGGGGCACCTACTATGGCTACACCTTC. The chain couples TRBV27 to TRBJ1-2; 7 nucleotides line up with TRBD1. Germline V CDR1 and CDR2: MNHEY, SMNVEV (reference sequence). The J segment lost 3 bases and the V segment lost 5 bases, leaving 9 bases of the junction unmatched. There are 15 residues in the CDR3.

The chain joins TRBV28 to TRBJ1-1; D is undetermined. From germline, CDR1 is MDHEN and CDR2 SYDVKM. The CDR3 sequence is 13 residues long. V was trimmed by 5 bases and J by 1 base, leaving 8 bases between them. The CDR3 loop is CASSVKQNTEAFF. DNA for the CDR3: TGTGCCAGCAGTGTTAAACAGAACACTGAAGCTTTCTTT.